This TCR beta chain originates from a study of cytomegalovirus exposure and HLA in healthy donors. Study findings and constraints: The classifier, whose performance was assessed in both the original and validation cohorts, reportedly diagnosed cytomegalovirus status with high specificity and sensitivity. Among donors in an Asian-associated ancestry cluster, a later analysis reportedly found fewer N-insertions than the roughly 700-donor mean.

The CDR3 covers 17 residues. Trimming cost V 4 bases and J 1 base; bases outside gene matches: 9. Germline V gives CDR1 SGHNT, CDR2 YYREEE (reference sequence). About this clone: Its matching antigen is unknown.

This cohort consisted of healthy bone marrow donors. PCR used 60 Vbeta primers and 13 Jbeta primers. Produced via immunoSEQ multiplex PCR; TCRdb's table is partial and in-frame only. This table has about 130,000 clones, under 90% appearing once. This TCR came from a woman between 40 and 55 years old in good health and CMV-seropositive. Sequencing used PBMCs. This chain uses TRBV5-4 with TRBJ2-4; the match to TRBD1 covers 9 bases. CDR3 loop: CASSTNLDRGAKNIQYF. The DNA for the CDR3 is TGTGCCAGCAGCACGAACCTTGACAGGGGGGCCAAAAACATTCAGTACTTC.